This T cell receptor beta chain was identified during a study of T cells in Graves' hyperthyroidism and ophthalmopathy. Trimming took 6 bases from V and 3 from J, leaving 8 bases between them. The CDR3 spans 11 residues. CDR1 and CDR2 from the germline V gene are DFQATT and SNEGSKA (reference sequence). Patients affected by ophthalmopathy presented a Clinical Activity Score of at least 3, a NOSPECS grade of at least 4, and disease duration below 3 months. Reasons for excluding patients were uncontrolled infection, other autoimmune disease, pregnancy or lactation. RNA transcripts served as the template for amplifying TCR beta CDR3 regions. During a first-round RT-PCR of the TCR CDR3, the HTBI primer set was used. TCRdb analysed the multiplex PCR reads with MiXCR anew, one entry per CDR3 protein. Of 640,000 or so distinct CDR3 sequences detected, over 12% appear once; the ten largest clones hold around 7%.

In its sample, this clonotype was seen many times. What it recognizes is unknown. Overall study findings and caveats: Most expanded thyroid clonotypes above 0.001 also appeared in blood.

The origin of this receptor is a woman younger than 30 with Graves' ophthalmopathy. This sequence joins TRBV20-1 and TRBJ2-5; the D gene is possibly TRBD1 (5 bases). Sequencing input: blood. The CDR3 sequence is CSAFREETQYF. CDR3 sequence (DNA): TGCAGTGCGTTCAGGGAAGAGACCCAGTACTTC.